This TCR beta chain was sequenced for a study of T cell responses to AZD1222 COVID-19 vaccine. Notes on the study in general: Spike-specific TCR breadth and depth were elevated following two AZD1222 doses. Along spike, vaccine-associated CD4 TCRs were found throughout, with dominance at 160-218 and 743-854. Baseline serostatus was positive in only a handful of AZD1222 recipients.

A note on this clone: Its antigen is unknown.

The V end lost 2 bases, the J end lost 0 bases, and 8 bases lay between the germline ends. Germline V gene sequence: CDR1 GTSNPN, CDR2 SVGIG (reference sequence). The CDR3 has 13 amino acids. This table comes from immunoSEQ multiplex PCR, and its TCRdb copy is limited to in-frame clones, with some not included. The sample consists of around 150,000 clones, under 95% of them appearing once. The sequence came from an adult who received the AZD1222 COVID-19 vaccine. Source: peripheral blood, taken 28 days after the second AZD1222 dose. V and J are TRBV30 and TRBJ2-7; possibly TRBD1 for D (6 bases). In DNA, the CDR3 is TGTGCCTGGAGTCGGGACAACTCCTACGAGCAGTACTTC. It codes for CAWSRDNSYEQYF.